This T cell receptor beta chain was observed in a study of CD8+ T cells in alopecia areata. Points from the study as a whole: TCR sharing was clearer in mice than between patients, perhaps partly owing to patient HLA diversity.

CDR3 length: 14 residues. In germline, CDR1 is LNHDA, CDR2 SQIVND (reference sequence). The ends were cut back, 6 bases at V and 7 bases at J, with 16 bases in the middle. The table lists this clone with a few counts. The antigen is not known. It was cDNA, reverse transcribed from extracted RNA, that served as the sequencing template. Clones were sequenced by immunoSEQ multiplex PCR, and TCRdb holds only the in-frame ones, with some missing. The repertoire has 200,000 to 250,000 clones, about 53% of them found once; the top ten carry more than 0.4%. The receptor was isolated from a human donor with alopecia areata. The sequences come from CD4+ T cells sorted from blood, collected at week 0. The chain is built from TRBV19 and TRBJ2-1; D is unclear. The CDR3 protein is CASRRRSSENEQFF. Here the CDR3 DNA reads TGTGCCAGTAGACGGCGGAGCTCCGAGAATGAGCAGTTCTTC.